This T cell receptor beta chain was sequenced for a study of OX40 agonist ivuxolimab in advanced cancers. This CDR3 has 15 residues. Germline V gives CDR1 MNHNS, CDR2 SASEGT. Trimming pared 4 bases from V and 6 bases from J, leaving 16 bases between. On this clone itself: The antigen is unknown.

Broader study findings: It was also the case that some nonresponders had low normalized T-cell clonal expansion.

The protocol was immunoSEQ multiplex PCR, while the TCRdb copy is restricted to in-frame clones and leaves out a portion. Of more than 100,000 clones in the sample, roughly 93% are singletons; the top ten hold about 0.14%. The TCR was taken from an adult with an advanced solid tumor such as melanoma, head and neck, liver or kidney cancer. The gene calls are TRBV6-1 and TRBJ2-1; TRBD2 might be the D (6 bases). The specimen comprised CD4+ or CD8+ T cells sorted from blood, sampled in a trial of the OX40 agonist ivuxolimab. The CDR3 here is CASSVPGGSTNEQFF. CDR3 nucleotides: TGTGCCAGCAGTGTCCCTGGGGGGAGCACCAATGAGCAGTTCTTC.